This TCR beta chain emerged from a study of Ad26.COV2.S vaccination and SARS-CoV-2 variants (dated by TCRdb to the early 2020s). Background on the whole study: Vaccine-arm donors came from COV1001, a multicentre, randomized, double-blind, placebo-controlled phase I-IIa trial of Ad26.COV2.S in healthy adults. Investigators did not know the trial group allocation while performing experiments and assessing outcomes. Ad26.COV2.S was administered intramuscularly at 5 x 10^10 or 1 x 10^11 viral particles, either as a single shot or as two shots given 56 days apart. Participants in the trial were split at random into five groups of five each, receiving low-dose or high-dose Ad26.COV2.S once or twice, or else placebo on both occasions. A total of roughly 32 samples were included in the TCR-sequenced set, comprising roughly 20 Ad26.COV2.S vaccine recipients, 5 placebo recipients and 8 SARS-CoV-2 convalescent individuals. The specificity and breadth of SARS-CoV-2-reactive T cell receptors after Ad26.COV2.S vaccination were assessed by TCRbeta repertoire sequencing. Summary of the overall study and its limitations: The authors noted that the TCR breadth and depth analyses may have underestimated total T cell responses. Vaccine and placebo recipients had comparable non-spike TCR breadth, which fits with the vaccine containing only spike. Substantial breadth of spike-specific CD8+ and CD4+ T cell responses was reported after vaccination. Higher spike-specific TCR breadth was observed in Ad26.COV2.S recipients than in placebo recipients (P = 0.0014). The study was not powered to compare responses between vaccine doses or regimens.

With respect to this clone: Its cognate antigen has yet to be identified. It has no much larger one-base neighbor in the sample; base qualities were not kept.

The sample's treatment or condition, from its label and the paper: 15 to 20 received Ad26.COV2.S at low or high dose, single or two shots; roughly five received placebo; per-sample allocation not given. For vaccine and placebo recipients, repertoires were sequenced using samples collected on day 63 after the first injection. Cohort 1b enrolled about 25 adults aged 18-55 years at a single site in Boston, USA, between 29 July and 7 August 2020. Ad26.COV2.S was a replication-incompetent adenovirus type 26 vector expressing a prefusion-stabilized SARS-CoV-2 spike protein from the original Wuhan strain. The immunoSEQ Assay was used to sequence TCRbeta CDR3 regions. After extraction, genomic DNA underwent amplification by bias-controlled multiplex PCR, followed by high-throughput sequencing. The authors' pipeline ran thus. Collapsing and filtering of sequences were performed to quantify the absolute abundance of each unique TCRbeta CDR3 region. T cell fraction was estimated by normalizing TCRbeta template counts to usable DNA, with usable DNA measured through amplification of reference genes found in all nucleated cells. Repertoire TCRs were annotated as SARS-CoV-2-specific by exact matching of V gene, CDR3 amino acid sequence and J gene to a known reactive TCR set. The reference SARS-CoV-2 TCR set was obtained from MIRA and was filtered for enrichment in COVID-19-positive ImmuneCODE repertoires, whereby public or cross-reactive TCRs were removed. Drawing on the MIRA antigens, annotated TCRs were analysed further at the level of specific ORF or position within ORF. Breadth was defined as annotated unique rearrangements over total unique productive rearrangements; depth was the summed frequency of those rearrangements. Two-sided Wilcoxon rank-sum tests were used to compare TCR breadth between groups. TCRdb holds this immuneACCESS table with in-frame rearrangements only. Some clones are missing; in checked studies, unresolved V genes explain under half, and the rest has no known cause. Clonal size and the V and J genes are those of that table, whereas D and trimming came from the DNA. Recorded for this sample are about half a million clones; nearly 90% of them occurred a single time. The biggest ten clones account for over 1.5% of the sample.

Based on the germline V gene (reference sequence), the CDR1 and CDR2 sequences are LNHDA and SQIVND. Trimming accounts for 10 bases at V and 4 bases at J, while the number of junction bases matched to no gene is 12. From its cysteine to its phenylalanine, the CDR3 spans 16 amino acids. Only CDR3 DNA is held: 48 bases, read in frame from base 1. Specimen: peripheral blood, collected in a trial of Ad26.COV2.S vaccine versus placebo. This receptor chain uses TRBV19 and TRBJ2-2, with 10 bases aligning to TRBD2. This sequence originates from a person aged 18-65 years who received the Ad26.COV2.S COVID-19 vaccine or a placebo. The CDR3 is CATAGLAGVTTGELFF. The bases read TGTGCCACCGCTGGGCTAGCGGGAGTAACCACCGGGGAGCTGTTTTTT.